Listed here are 3 T cell receptor beta chains from one sample, sequenced in a study of blood T cell repertoires in COVID-19. Produced via immunoSEQ multiplex PCR; TCRdb's table is partial and in-frame only. This repertoire shows 55,000 to 80,000 clones, approximately 80% found once; its top ten account for 15% to 20%. The specimen sequenced was peripheral blood. These receptors originate from a man aged 80 or over with active COVID-19.

The J gene is TRBJ2-4, the V gene TRBV9; tentative D call: TRBD2 (6 bases). Per germline, CDR1 SGDLS and CDR2 YYNGEE. This CDR3 region has 16 residues. V was pared by 1 base and J by 5 bases, with 16 bases between. The CDR3 here is CASSVTVVEGENIQYF. The CDR3 nucleotides read TGTGCCAGCAGCGTAACGGTAGTGGAGGGCGAAAACATTCAGTACTTC. The whole variable domain, filled in from reference TRBV9 and TRBJ2-4, reads DSGVTQTPKHLITATGQRVTLRCSPRSGDLSVYWYQQSLDQGLQFLIQYYNGEERAKGNILERFSAQQFPDLHSELNLSSLELGDSALYFCASSVTVVEGENIQYFGAGTRLSVL.

The J gene is TRBJ1-3, the V gene TRBV28; the match to TRBD1 covers 8 bases. Germline-derived CDR1 and CDR2 are MDHEN and SYDVKM. J gave up 3 bases and V 4 bases, and 5 bases lay outside the gene matches. The CDR3 length is 15 residues. This CDR3 is CASSSVGTGGNTIYF. The DNA for the CDR3 is TGTGCCAGCAGTTCTGTTGGGACAGGTGGAAACACCATATATTTT.

The chain uses TRBV6-4 and TRBJ2-1; 7 bases line up with TRBD2. Trimming at V came to 0 bases and at J to 7 bases, leaving 6 bases not matched to a gene. Germline CDR1 is MRHNA and CDR2 is SNTAGT. CDR3 size: 15 residues. Here the CDR3 reads CASSDSAGVANEQFF. CDR3 DNA sequence: TGTGCCAGCAGTGACTCGGCGGGGGTGGCGAATGAGCAGTTCTTC.